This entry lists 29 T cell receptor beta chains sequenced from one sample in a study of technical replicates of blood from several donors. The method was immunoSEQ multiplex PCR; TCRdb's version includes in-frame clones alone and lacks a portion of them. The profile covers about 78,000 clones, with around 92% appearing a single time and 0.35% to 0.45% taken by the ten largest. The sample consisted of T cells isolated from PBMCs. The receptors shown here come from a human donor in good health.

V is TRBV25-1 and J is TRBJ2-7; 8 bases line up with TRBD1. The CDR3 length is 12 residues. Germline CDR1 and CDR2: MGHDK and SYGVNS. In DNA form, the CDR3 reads TGTGCATGCGGACAGGGTCCCTACGAGCAGTACTTC. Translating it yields CACGQGPYEQYF.

The CDR3 sequence: CATSRDYDSVDSYEQYF. CDR3 in DNA: TGTGCCACCAGCAGAGATTATGATAGCGTGGACTCCTACGAGCAGTACTTC. V usage is TRBV15 and J usage is TRBJ2-7, with a possible D match to TRBD2 (5 bases). Germline V CDR1 and CDR2: LNHNV, YYDKDF (reference sequence). This CDR3 region has 17 residues. Trimming removed 0 bases at V and 0 bases at J, with 15 bases between.

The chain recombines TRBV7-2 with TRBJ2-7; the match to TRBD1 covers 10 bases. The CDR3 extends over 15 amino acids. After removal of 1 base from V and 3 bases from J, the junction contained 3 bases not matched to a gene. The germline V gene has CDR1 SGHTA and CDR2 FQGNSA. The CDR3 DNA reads TGTGCCAGCAGCTTAGGGACAGGGGGAGGCTACGAGCAGTACTTC. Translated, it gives CASSLGTGGGYEQYF.

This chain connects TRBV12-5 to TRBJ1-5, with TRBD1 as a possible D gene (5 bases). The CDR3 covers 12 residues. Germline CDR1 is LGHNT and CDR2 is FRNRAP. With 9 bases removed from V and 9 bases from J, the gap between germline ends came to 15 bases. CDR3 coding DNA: TGTGCTAGGGGAACGGGGGGAGGGCCCCAGCATTTT. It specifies CARGTGGGPQHF.

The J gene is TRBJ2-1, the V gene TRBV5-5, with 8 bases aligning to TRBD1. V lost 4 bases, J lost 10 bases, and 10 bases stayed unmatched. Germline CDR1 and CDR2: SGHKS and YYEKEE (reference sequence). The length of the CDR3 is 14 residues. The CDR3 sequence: CASSRGQASREQFF. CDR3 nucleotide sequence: TGTGCCAGCAGCCGGGGACAGGCGAGCAGGGAGCAGTTCTTC.

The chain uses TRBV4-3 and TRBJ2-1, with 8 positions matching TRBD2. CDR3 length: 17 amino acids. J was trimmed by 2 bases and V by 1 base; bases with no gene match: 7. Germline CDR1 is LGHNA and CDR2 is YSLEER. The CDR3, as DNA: TGCGCCAGCAGCCAAGGGTATACTAGCGGACCCTACAATGAGCAGTTCTTC. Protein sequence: CASSQGYTSGPYNEQFF.

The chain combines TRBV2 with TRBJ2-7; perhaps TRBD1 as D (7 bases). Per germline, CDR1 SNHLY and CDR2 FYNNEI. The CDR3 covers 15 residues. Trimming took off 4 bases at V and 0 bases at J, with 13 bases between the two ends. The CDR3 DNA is TGTGCCAGCAGTGGGGAGGCAGGGGGCTCCTACGAGCAGTACTTC. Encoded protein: CASSGEAGGSYEQYF.

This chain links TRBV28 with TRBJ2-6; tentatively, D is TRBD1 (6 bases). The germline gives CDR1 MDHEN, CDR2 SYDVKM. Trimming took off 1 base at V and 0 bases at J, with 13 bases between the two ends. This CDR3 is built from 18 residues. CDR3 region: CASSLSPGESSGANVLTF. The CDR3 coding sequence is TGTGCCAGCAGTTTATCCCCAGGGGAAAGCTCTGGGGCCAACGTCCTGACTTTC.

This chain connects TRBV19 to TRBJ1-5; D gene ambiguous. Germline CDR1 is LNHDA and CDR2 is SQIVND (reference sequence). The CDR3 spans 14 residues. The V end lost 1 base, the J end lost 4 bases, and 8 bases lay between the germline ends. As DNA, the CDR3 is TGTGCCAGTAGTATAGGGCAGAGGAATCAGCCCCAGCATTTT. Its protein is CASSIGQRNQPQHF.

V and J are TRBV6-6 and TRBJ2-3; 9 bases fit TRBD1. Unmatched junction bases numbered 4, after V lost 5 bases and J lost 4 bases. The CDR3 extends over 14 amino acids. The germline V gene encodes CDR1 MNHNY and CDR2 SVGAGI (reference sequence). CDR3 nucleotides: TGTGCCAGCAGTACTACAGGGGGCGCAGATACGCAGTATTTT. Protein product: CASSTTGGADTQYF.

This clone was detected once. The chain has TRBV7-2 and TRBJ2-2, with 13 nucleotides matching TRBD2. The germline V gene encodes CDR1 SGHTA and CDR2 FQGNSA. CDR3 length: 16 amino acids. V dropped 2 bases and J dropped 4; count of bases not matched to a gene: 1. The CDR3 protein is CASSLWTSGSTGELFF. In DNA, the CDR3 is TGTGCCAGCAGCTTATGGACTAGCGGGAGCACCGGGGAGCTGTTTTTT.

The CDR3 nucleotides read TGTGCCAGCAGCCAAGTCAGGTCACCTATGGACGGGGAGCTGTTTTTT. Its translation is CASSQVRSPMDGELFF. V and J are TRBV4-2 and TRBJ2-2, with unresolved D. Germline V lookup: CDR1 LGHNA, CDR2 YNFKEQ. V shed 1 base and J shed 7 bases, with 16 bases lying between them. The CDR3 has 16 amino acids.

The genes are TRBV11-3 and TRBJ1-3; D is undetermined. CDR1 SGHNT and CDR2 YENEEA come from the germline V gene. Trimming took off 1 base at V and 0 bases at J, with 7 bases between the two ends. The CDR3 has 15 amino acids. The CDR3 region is CASSLGTSSGNTIYF. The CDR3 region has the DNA TGTGCCAGCAGCTTAGGAACGAGCTCTGGAAACACCATATATTTT.

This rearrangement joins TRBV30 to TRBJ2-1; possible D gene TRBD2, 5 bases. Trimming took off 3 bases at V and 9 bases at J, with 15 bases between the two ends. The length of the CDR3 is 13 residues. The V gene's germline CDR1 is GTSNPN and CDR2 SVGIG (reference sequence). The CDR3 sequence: CAWSPMDAGEQFF. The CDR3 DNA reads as TGTGCCTGGAGCCCGATGGACGCGGGTGAGCAGTTCTTC.

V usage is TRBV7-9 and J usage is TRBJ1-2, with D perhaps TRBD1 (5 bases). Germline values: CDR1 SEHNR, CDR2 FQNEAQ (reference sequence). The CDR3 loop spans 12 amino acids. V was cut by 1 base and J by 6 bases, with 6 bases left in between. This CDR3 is CASSLGQNGYTF. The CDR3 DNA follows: TGTGCCAGCAGCTTAGGACAGAATGGCTACACCTTC.

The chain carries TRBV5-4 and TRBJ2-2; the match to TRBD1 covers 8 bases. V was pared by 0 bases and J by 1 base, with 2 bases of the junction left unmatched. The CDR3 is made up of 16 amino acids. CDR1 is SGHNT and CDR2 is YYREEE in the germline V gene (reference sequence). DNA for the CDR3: TGTGCCAGCAGCTTGGATGGGACAGGGAACACCGGGGAGCTGTTTTTT. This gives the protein CASSLDGTGNTGELFF.

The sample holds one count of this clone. CDR3 amino acids: CASSYIGQGLLEQFF. CDR3 coding DNA: TGTGCCAGCAGTTACATAGGACAGGGCCTTTTGGAGCAGTTCTTC. The chain recombines TRBV6-6 with TRBJ2-1; 8 nucleotides align to TRBD1. The germline V gene encodes CDR1 MNHNY and CDR2 SVGAGI (reference sequence). This CDR3 is built from 15 residues. V was clipped by 2 bases and J by 10 bases; unmatched bases: 10.

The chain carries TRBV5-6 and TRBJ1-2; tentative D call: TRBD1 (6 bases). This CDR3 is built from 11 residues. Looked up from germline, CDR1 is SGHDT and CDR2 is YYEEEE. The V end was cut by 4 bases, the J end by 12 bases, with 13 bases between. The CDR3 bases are TGTGCCAGCAGCCTTATCGGGACACACACCTTC. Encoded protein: CASSLIGTHTF.

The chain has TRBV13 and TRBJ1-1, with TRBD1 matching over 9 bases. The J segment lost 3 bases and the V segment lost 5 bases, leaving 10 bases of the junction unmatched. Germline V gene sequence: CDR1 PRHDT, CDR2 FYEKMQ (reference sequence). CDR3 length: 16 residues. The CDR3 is CASSGTGQGIYTEAFF. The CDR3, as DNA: TGTGCCAGCAGCGGGACAGGACAGGGGATCTACACTGAAGCTTTCTTT.

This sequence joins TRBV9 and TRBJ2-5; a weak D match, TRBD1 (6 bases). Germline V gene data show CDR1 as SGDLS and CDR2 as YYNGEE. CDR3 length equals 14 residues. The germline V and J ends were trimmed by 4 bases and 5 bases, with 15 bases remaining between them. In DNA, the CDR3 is TGTGCCAGCAGCCCAAGGACAGTAGAGGAGACCCAGTACTTC. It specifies CASSPRTVEETQYF.

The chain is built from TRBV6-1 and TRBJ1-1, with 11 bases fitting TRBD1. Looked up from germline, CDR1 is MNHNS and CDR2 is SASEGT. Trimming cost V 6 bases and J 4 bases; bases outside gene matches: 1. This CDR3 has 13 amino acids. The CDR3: CASSGQGATEAFF. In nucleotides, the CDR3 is TGTGCCAGCAGCGGACAGGGGGCCACTGAAGCTTTCTTT.

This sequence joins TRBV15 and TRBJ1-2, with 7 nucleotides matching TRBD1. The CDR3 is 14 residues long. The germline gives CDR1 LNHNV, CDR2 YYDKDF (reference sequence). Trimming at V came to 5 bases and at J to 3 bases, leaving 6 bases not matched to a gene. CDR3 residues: CATSGQEGYYGYTF. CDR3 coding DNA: TGTGCCACCAGCGGACAGGAAGGATACTATGGCTACACCTTC. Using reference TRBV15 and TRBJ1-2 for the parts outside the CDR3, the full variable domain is DAMVIQNPRYQVTQFGKPVTLSCSQTLNHNVMYWYQQKSSQAPKLLFHYYDKDFNNEADTPDNFQSRRPNTSFCFLDIRSPGLGDTAMYLCATSGQEGYYGYTFGSGTRLTVV.

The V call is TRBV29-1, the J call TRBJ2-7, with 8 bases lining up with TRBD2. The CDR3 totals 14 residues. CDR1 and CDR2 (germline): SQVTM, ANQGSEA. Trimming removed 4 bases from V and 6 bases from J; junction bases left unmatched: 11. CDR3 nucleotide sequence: TGCAGCGTTGTGTTAGGAGCGGGAGCACGCGAGCAGTACTTC. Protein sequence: CSVVLGAGAREQYF.

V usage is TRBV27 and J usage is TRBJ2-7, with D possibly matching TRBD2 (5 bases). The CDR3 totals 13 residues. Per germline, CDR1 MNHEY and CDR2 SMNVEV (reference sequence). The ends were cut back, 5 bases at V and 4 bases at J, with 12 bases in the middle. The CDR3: CASSRISGYEQYF. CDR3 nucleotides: TGTGCCAGCAGTAGGATTTCGGGGTACGAGCAGTACTTC.

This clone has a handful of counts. The CDR3 loop is CASSIDLFSTGGNQPQHF. The CDR3 DNA reads as TGTGCCAGTAGTATAGATTTATTCTCAACAGGGGGCAATCAGCCCCAGCATTTT. This chain joins TRBV19 and TRBJ1-5; TRBD1 matches 7 bases. CDR1 is LNHDA and CDR2 is SQIVND in the germline V gene (reference sequence). The CDR3 extends over 18 amino acids. The J segment lost 2 bases and the V segment lost 0 bases, leaving 10 bases of the junction unmatched.

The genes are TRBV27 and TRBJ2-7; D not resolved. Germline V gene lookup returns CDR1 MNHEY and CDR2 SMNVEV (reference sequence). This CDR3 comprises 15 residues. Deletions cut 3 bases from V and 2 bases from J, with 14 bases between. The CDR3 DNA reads TGTGCCAGCAGTTTTAGAGGCCTATATCCCTACGAGCAGTACTTC. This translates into CASSFRGLYPYEQYF.

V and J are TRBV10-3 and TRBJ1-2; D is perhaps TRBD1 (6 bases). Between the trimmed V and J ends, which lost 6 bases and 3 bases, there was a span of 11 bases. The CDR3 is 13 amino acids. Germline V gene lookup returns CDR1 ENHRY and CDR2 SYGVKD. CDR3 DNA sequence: TGTGCCATCAGCCTACAGGGCCACTATGGCTACACCTTC. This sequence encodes CAISLQGHYGYTF.

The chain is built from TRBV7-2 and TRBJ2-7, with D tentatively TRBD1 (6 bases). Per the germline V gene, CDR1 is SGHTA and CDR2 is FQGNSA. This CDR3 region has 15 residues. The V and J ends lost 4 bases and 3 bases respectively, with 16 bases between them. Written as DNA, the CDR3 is TGTGCCAGCAGCTCTCCGGGACAAAGATTCTACGAGCAGTACTTC. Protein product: CASSSPGQRFYEQYF. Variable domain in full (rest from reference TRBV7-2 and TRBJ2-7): GAGVSQSPSNKVTEKGKDVELRCDPISGHTALYWYRQSLGQGLEFLIYFQGNSAPDKSGLPSDRFSAERTGGSVSTLTIQRTQQEDSAVYLCASSSPGQRFYEQYFGPGTRLTVT.

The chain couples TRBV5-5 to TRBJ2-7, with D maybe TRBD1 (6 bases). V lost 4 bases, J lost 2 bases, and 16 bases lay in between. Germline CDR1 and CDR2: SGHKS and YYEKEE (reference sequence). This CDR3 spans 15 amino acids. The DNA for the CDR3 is TGTGCCAGCAGCCAACCGGGACACCTGACCTACGAGCAGTACTTC. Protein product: CASSQPGHLTYEQYF.